This TCR beta chain was recovered during a study of blood T cells in healthy people across ages. CDR1 SGHKS and CDR2 YYEKEE come from the germline V gene (reference sequence). J lost 6 bases, V lost 4 bases, and 7 bases had no gene match. The length of the CDR3 is 14 residues. Peripheral blood, about 9.3 milliliters per donor, was collected. Through a sample-barcoded 5' primer and a J-beta primer mix, a second PCR was run for roughly 6 to 12 cycles. TCRdb reprocessed the 5' RACE reads with MiXCR, giving one entry per CDR3 protein. The table has roughly 1,700,000 distinct CDR3 sequences, 28% seen once.

Source material: blood. V usage is TRBV5-5 and J usage is TRBJ2-1; 7 bases map to TRBD1. The clonotype originates from a woman in her 30s in good health. For the CDR3, the DNA is TGTGCCAGCAGCCGAACAGGGGTCTCCAATGAGCAGTTCTTC. Its translation: CASSRTGVSNEQFF.